The text below deals with one T cell receptor (beta chain). Across eight separate reactions for each sample, cDNA was made. UMIs with a 6-nucleotide sample barcode were added by template switching. TCRdb re-called the 5' RACE reads and gives one entry per CDR3 protein, without DNA. Its table records about 160,000 distinct CDR3 sequences. The CDR3 has 13 residues. Germline V gives CDR1 SGHTA, CDR2 FQGNSA. These data belong to a study of monozygotic twins with inflammatory bowel disease. The chain carries TRBV7-2 and TRBJ2-3; without DNA, the TCRdb call of TRBD2 cannot be checked. This sequence was found in a human donor with ulcerative colitis or Crohn's disease, or a healthy co-twin of an affected twin (not recorded which). Source material: blood. This CDR3 reads CASSLVARDTQYF.